This entry concerns a single TCR beta chain. These data are taken from a study of blood T cell repertoires in COVID-19. The CDR3 extends over 15 amino acids. The germline V gene has CDR1 MNHEY and CDR2 SMNVEV (reference sequence). V was clipped by 3 bases and J by 8 bases; unmatched bases: 7. Sequencing was performed with immunoSEQ multiplex PCR; in TCRdb, only in-frame clones are kept and a portion is missing. Of approximately 280,000 clones in the sample, over 75% were seen once. The sample taken for sequencing was peripheral blood. This sequence joins TRBV27 and TRBJ2-1; TRBD2 aligns across 10 bases. The origin of this receptor is a woman aged 55-70 years with acute or convalescent COVID-19. The CDR3 loop reads CASSFLLAGSDEQFF. The CDR3 bases are TGTGCCAGCAGTTTTCTACTAGCGGGAAGCGATGAGCAGTTCTTC.